These 23 T cell receptor beta chains share one sample of origin, sequenced in a study of shared clonotypes between healthy human individuals. Sequencing was performed with immunoSEQ multiplex PCR; in TCRdb, only in-frame clones are kept and a portion is missing. The table records approximately 720,000 clones, under 95% of them present only once. CD8 cells regarded as naive lacked CD45RO, were positively chosen for CCR7, and omitted terminally differentiated effector memory CD45RA+ cells. The specimen sequenced was naive CD8+ T cells sorted from blood. These receptor sequences come from a young man in good health.

The gene calls are TRBV2 and TRBJ2-2; tentatively, D is TRBD2 (5 bases). CDR1 and CDR2 (germline): SNHLY, FYNNEI. The length of the CDR3 is 15 residues. V gave up 6 bases and J gave up 6 bases, with 17 bases separating them. The CDR3 DNA follows: TGTGCCAGCAGGGACTTTCTGGGCGTGGCCGGGGAGCTGTTTTTT. Amino acid sequence: CASRDFLGVAGELFF.

The rearrangement uses TRBV19 and TRBJ2-5; D might be TRBD2 (5 bases). Germline V gene lookup returns CDR1 LNHDA and CDR2 SQIVND (reference sequence). Trimming left V 6 bases short and J 3 bases short, with 11 bases between. The CDR3 is 13 amino acids. The CDR3 sequence: CASRSRGEETQYF. DNA of the CDR3: TGTGCCAGTAGATCACGGGGAGAAGAGACCCAGTACTTC.

This chain connects TRBV18 to TRBJ2-7; D is uncertain. V was cut by 3 bases and J by 5 bases, with 11 bases left in between. CDR1 KGHSH and CDR2 LQKENI come from the germline V gene. The CDR3 contains 13 residues. CDR3 nucleotides: TGTGCCAGCTCACCCACGACCTGGGACGAGCAGTACTTC. The encoded protein is CASSPTTWDEQYF.

This clone was picked up one time. The chain has TRBV5-4 and TRBJ2-7, with D uncertain. Germline V gene sequence: CDR1 SGHNT, CDR2 YYREEE (reference sequence). CDR3 length: 16 residues. The V end was cut by 2 bases, the J end by 3 bases, with 18 bases between. The CDR3 nucleotides are TGTGCCAGCAGCTTAGGCGAACACACTCAATACTACGAGCAGTACTTC. This codes for CASSLGEHTQYYEQYF.

A word on this clone: The sample contains more than one DNA sequence encoding this CDR3. The chain uses TRBV27 and TRBJ1-1; D is ambiguous. The CDR3 consists of 13 residues. Trimming shortened V by 2 bases and J by 0 bases, and 4 bases separated the two germline ends. In germline, CDR1 is MNHEY, CDR2 SMNVEV (reference sequence). The CDR3 bases are TGTGCCAGCAGTTTAACGGTGAACACTGAAGCTTTCTTT. Amino acid sequence: CASSLTVNTEAFF.

This clone was seen a handful of times. The gene calls are TRBV9 and TRBJ1-4; 8 bases align to TRBD1. The junction had 3 bases not matched to a gene; V was cut back by 4 bases and J by 4 bases. Germline loops: CDR1 SGDLS, CDR2 YYNGEE. The CDR3 extends over 14 amino acids. CDR3 in DNA: TGTGCCAGCAGCCACACAGGGGGTAATGAAAAACTGTTTTTT. Its protein product is CASSHTGGNEKLFF. The entire variable domain, with the rest obtained from reference TRBV9 and TRBJ1-4, is as follows: DSGVTQTPKHLITATGQRVTLRCSPRSGDLSVYWYQQSLDQGLQFLIQYYNGEERAKGNILERFSAQQFPDLHSELNLSSLELGDSALYFCASSHTGGNEKLFFGSGTQLSVL.

The rearrangement links TRBV6-6 to TRBJ2-3; TRBD2 agrees at 8 bases. The ends lost 11 bases at V and 1 base at J; junction bases unmatched: 14. From germline, CDR1 is MNHNY and CDR2 SVGAGI (reference sequence). This CDR3 is 16 amino acids long. CDR3 nucleotide sequence: TGTGCCCTGGGACGGGAGGGCCGGGGGGGCACAGATACGCAGTATTTT. The encoded protein is CALGREGRGGTDTQYF.

A single count supports this clone. This chain connects TRBV5-3 to TRBJ2-7; 9 bases match TRBD2. TRBV5-3 is identified as an open reading frame with a role that is uncertain. The trim removed 2 bases at V and 2 bases at J, leaving 5 bases unmatched. This CDR3 contains 15 residues. The CDR3 is CARSFLREGPYEQYF. As DNA, the CDR3 is TGTGCCAGAAGCTTCTTGCGGGAGGGCCCCTACGAGCAGTACTTC.

The chain combines TRBV28 with TRBJ2-3; 10 bases match TRBD2. Germline V gene lookup returns CDR1 MDHEN and CDR2 SYDVKM. J lost 1 base, V lost 6 bases, and 7 bases had no gene match. The CDR3 is 16 residues long. The CDR3 coding sequence is TGTGCCAGCAGCCCTCTAGCGGGAGTGCGCACAGATACGCAGTATTTT. This translates into CASSPLAGVRTDTQYF.

V usage is TRBV11-2 and J usage is TRBJ2-1; D is perhaps TRBD2 (6 bases). CDR3 length equals 14 residues. V was cut by 2 bases and J by 8 bases, with 13 bases left in between. The germline CDR1 and CDR2 sequences are SGHAT and FQNNGV. The CDR3 is CASSLLTGDYEQFF. The CDR3 DNA follows: TGTGCCAGCAGCTTACTAACGGGAGATTATGAGCAGTTCTTC.

This sequence joins TRBV9 and TRBJ1-1; no reliable D call. V gave up 4 bases and J gave up 1 base, with 14 bases separating them. The germline CDR1 and CDR2 sequences are SGDLS and YYNGEE. The CDR3 runs 15 residues. The CDR3 loop reads CASSPRRVANTEAFF. In DNA form, the CDR3 reads TGTGCCAGCAGCCCCAGAAGGGTTGCGAACACTGAAGCTTTCTTT.

The gene calls are TRBV7-9 and TRBJ2-2, with 7 positions matching TRBD2. The ends lost 4 bases at V and 6 bases at J; junction bases unmatched: 8. The CDR3 runs 15 residues. The germline gives CDR1 SEHNR, CDR2 FQNEAQ (reference sequence). CDR3 sequence reads: CASSSGTTSSGELFF. DNA for the CDR3: TGTGCCAGCAGCTCCGGGACTACCTCCTCCGGGGAGCTGTTTTTT.

The DNA for the CDR3 is TGCAGCGTCTCGACAGGGGAGACCGGGGAGCTGTTTTTT. Encoded protein: CSVSTGETGELFF. This chain connects TRBV29-1 to TRBJ2-2, with TRBD1 matching 8 bases. Per germline, CDR1 SQVTM and CDR2 ANQGSEA. The CDR3 extends over 13 amino acids. J lost 5 bases, V lost 6 bases, and 5 bases had no gene match.

V gene TRBV6-1 combines with J gene TRBJ1-1, with 8 bases matching TRBD1. Germline CDR1 is MNHNS and CDR2 is SASEGT. V was clipped by 3 bases and J by 0 bases; unmatched bases: 6. This CDR3 region has 16 residues. The CDR3 is CASSEWTGRMNTEAFF. The CDR3 DNA reads as TGTGCCAGCAGTGAGTGGACAGGGAGAATGAACACTGAAGCTTTCTTT.

V is TRBV28 and J is TRBJ2-3; the match to TRBD2 covers 9 bases. V shed 2 bases, J shed 4 bases, and the junction held 1 base outside the gene matches. The length of the CDR3 is 14 residues. Germline CDR1 and CDR2: MDHEN and SYDVKM. The CDR3 here is CASSLLAGPDTQYF. The CDR3, as DNA: TGTGCCAGCAGTTTACTAGCGGGGCCAGATACGCAGTATTTT.

The chain links TRBV2 to TRBJ2-7; TRBD1 agrees at 12 bases. V was pared by 6 bases and J by 2 bases, with 5 bases of the junction left unmatched. CDR1 is SNHLY, CDR2 FYNNEI, per germline. CDR3 size: 15 residues. For the CDR3, the DNA is TGTGCCAGCAGGGAGGGACAGGGGGCCGCCTACGAGCAGTACTTC. This translates into CASREGQGAAYEQYF.

J is TRBJ1-1 and V is TRBV28, with D tentatively TRBD1 (5 bases). This CDR3 region has 13 residues. Trimming took off 4 bases at V and 4 bases at J, with 10 bases between the two ends. Germline V CDR1 and CDR2: MDHEN, SYDVKM. The CDR3: CASSSRVSTEAFF. The CDR3 nucleotides are TGTGCCAGCAGTTCCAGGGTGAGCACTGAAGCTTTCTTT.

The V gene is TRBV7-9, the J gene TRBJ2-7; 13 nucleotides match TRBD2. V was pared by 4 bases and J by 7 bases, with 13 bases of the junction left unmatched. From germline, CDR1 is SEHNR and CDR2 FQNEAQ (reference sequence). The CDR3 consists of 17 residues. The DNA for the CDR3 is TGTGCCAGCAGCTCTACACGGACTAGCGGGGGATCCTGGGAGCAGTACTTC. It codes for CASSSTRTSGGSWEQYF.

V usage is TRBV15 and J usage is TRBJ2-7; D possibly matches TRBD1 or TRBD2 (5 bases each). Germline assignment: CDR1 LNHNV and CDR2 YYDKDF (reference sequence). The CDR3 runs to 13 residues. The ends were cut back, 1 base at V and 5 bases at J, with 9 bases in the middle. CDR3: CATSRVGGNEQYF. The DNA for the CDR3 is TGTGCCACCAGCAGAGTTGGGGGAAACGAGCAGTACTTC.

The chain couples TRBV29-1 to TRBJ2-7; D gene ambiguous. The V gene's germline CDR1 is SQVTM and CDR2 ANQGSEA. V gave up 7 bases and J gave up 0 bases, with 13 bases separating them. The CDR3 covers 13 residues. The CDR3 reads CSARTTDSYEQYF. For the CDR3, the DNA is TGCAGCGCCCGGACGACGGACTCCTACGAGCAGTACTTC.

The chain joins TRBV5-1 to TRBJ1-4; 8 bases are a match to TRBD1. Germline-derived CDR1 and CDR2 are SGHRS and YFSETQ. The CDR3 consists of 15 residues. The junction had 5 bases not matched to a gene; V was cut back by 0 bases and J by 7 bases. CDR3 in amino acids: CASSLAGTGSEKLFF. The CDR3 DNA reads TGCGCCAGCAGCTTGGCCGGGACAGGTAGTGAAAAACTGTTTTTT.

This chain links TRBV10-1 with TRBJ2-1; weak D call: TRBD2 (5 bases). Germline-derived CDR1 and CDR2 are WNHNN and SYGVQD (reference sequence). V lost 6 bases to trimming and J lost 6 bases, with 12 bases between them. The CDR3 runs 13 residues. The CDR3: CASSAGLSNEQFF. Here the CDR3 DNA reads TGCGCCAGCAGCGCCGGACTGAGCAATGAGCAGTTCTTC.

The gene calls are TRBV7-9 and TRBJ2-3; TRBD2 might be the D (5 bases). The germline V gene encodes CDR1 SEHNR and CDR2 FQNEAQ (reference sequence). CDR3 length: 15 residues. Deletions cut 7 bases from V and 1 base from J, with 15 bases between. The CDR3: CASISSRFGTDTQYF. CDR3 sequence (DNA): TGTGCCAGCATCTCTAGCCGTTTCGGCACAGATACGCAGTATTTT.